These 16 T cell receptor beta chains share one sample of origin, sequenced in a study of shared clonotypes between healthy human individuals. Libraries were prepared by immunoSEQ multiplex PCR; TCRdb keeps only in-frame clonotypes and omits some of them. This sample has about 2.4 million clones, with 93% found just once. Sequences were obtained from naive CD4+ T cells from PBMCs. The subset is: CD45RA+ positively selected. Receptors originate from a man younger than 30 in good health. Some clones in this sample may be carry-over from other donors' samples.

The gene calls are TRBV29-1 and TRBJ1-1; a possible D gene is TRBD1 (6 bases). Deletions cut 2 bases from V and 6 bases from J, with 13 bases between. Germline lookup yields CDR1 SQVTM and CDR2 ANQGSEA. The CDR3 sequence is 13 residues long. Here the CDR3 reads CSVEKRQDPEAFF. CDR3 DNA sequence: TGCAGCGTTGAAAAACGACAGGACCCTGAAGCTTTCTTT.

J is TRBJ2-7 and V is TRBV27; TRBD2 agrees at 8 bases. This CDR3 contains 16 residues. J lost 5 bases, V lost 6 bases, and 15 bases had no gene match. Germline CDR1 and CDR2: MNHEY and SMNVEV (reference sequence). The CDR3 DNA reads TGTGCCAGCAGCAGGCGGAGCGGGAGTCGTACCCACGAGCAGTACTTC. Translating gives CASSRRSGSRTHEQYF.

The V call is TRBV15, the J call TRBJ2-7; TRBD1 or TRBD2 may be the D gene (5 bases each). V was shortened by 3 bases and J by 2 bases, with 11 bases between the two germline ends. The CDR3 is 14 residues long. CDR1 and CDR2 from the germline V gene are LNHNV and YYDKDF (reference sequence). The CDR3 nucleotides are TGTGCCACCAGCAGGGGGACGGCTCCCTACGAGCAGTACTTC. It yields the protein CATSRGTAPYEQYF. Full variable domain (rest looked up from reference TRBV15 and TRBJ2-7): DAMVIQNPRYQVTQFGKPVTLSCSQTLNHNVMYWYQQKSSQAPKLLFHYYDKDFNNEADTPDNFQSRRPNTSFCFLDIRSPGLGDTAMYLCATSRGTAPYEQYFGPGTRLTVT.

The chain recombines TRBV5-6 with TRBJ1-2; 7 bases agree with TRBD1. V was pared by 1 base and J by 2 bases, with 2 bases of the junction left unmatched. Germline assignment: CDR1 SGHDT and CDR2 YYEEEE. The CDR3 has 14 residues. DNA of the CDR3: TGTGCCAGCAGCTTGAGAGGGGGCAACTATGGCTACACCTTC. Protein sequence: CASSLRGGNYGYTF.

This chain links TRBV6-6 with TRBJ1-1; 8 positions match TRBD1. From germline, CDR1 is MNHNY and CDR2 SVGAGI (reference sequence). After removal of 4 bases from V and 5 bases from J, the junction contained 3 bases not matched to a gene. The CDR3 consists of 13 residues. The CDR3 DNA sequence: TGTGCCAGCAGTTCCTGGACAGGGACTGAAGCTTTCTTT. It codes for CASSSWTGTEAFF.

The J gene is TRBJ1-2, the V gene TRBV6-1; TRBD1 matches 7 bases. After removal of 7 bases from V and 5 bases from J, the junction contained 10 bases not matched to a gene. The CDR3 runs to 14 residues. From germline, CDR1 is MNHNS and CDR2 SASEGT. For the CDR3, the DNA is TGTGCCAGCAAACGACAGGGACGGGGGTATGGCTACACCTTC. Translating gives CASKRQGRGYGYTF.

The V call is TRBV29-1, the J call TRBJ2-1, with D perhaps matching TRBD1 or TRBD2 (5 bases each). The V end lost 4 bases, the J end lost 8 bases, and 15 bases lay between the germline ends. This CDR3 contains 13 residues. CDR1 is SQVTM and CDR2 is ANQGSEA in the germline V gene. The DNA of the CDR3 is TGCAGCGTTGGAGGGGTTCTTATCGATGAGCAGTTCTTC. As protein: CSVGGVLIDEQFF.

V gene TRBV30 combines with J gene TRBJ2-2; tentatively, D is TRBD1 (6 bases). The CDR3 spans 13 residues. Germline lookup yields CDR1 GTSNPN and CDR2 SVGIG (reference sequence). Trimming removed 7 bases from V and 5 bases from J, with 14 bases in between. The CDR3 DNA reads as TGTGCCTCCCCCGGCAGGGGAACCGGGGAGCTGTTTTTT. It translates to CASPGRGTGELFF.

This clone has just one count. The chain carries TRBV19 and TRBJ2-5; 9 bases agree with TRBD1. V was pared by 3 bases and J by 5 bases, with 7 bases of the junction left unmatched. Germline CDR1 is LNHDA and CDR2 is SQIVND (reference sequence). The CDR3 loop spans 15 amino acids. The DNA of the CDR3 is TGTGCCAGTAGTATGGACAGGGGAGTGGGGGAGACCCAGTACTTC. It specifies CASSMDRGVGETQYF.

The V gene is TRBV2, the J gene TRBJ2-4; possibly TRBD1 or TRBD2 for D (6 bases each). Germline CDR1 is SNHLY and CDR2 is FYNNEI. Trimming took 3 bases from V and 9 from J, leaving 9 bases between them. This CDR3 spans 12 amino acids. DNA of the CDR3: TGTGCCAGCAGTGACAGGGGAGGCATTCAGTACTTC. Translation gives CASSDRGGIQYF.

This clone was picked up one time. No DNA is shown, since the ends of the CDR3 on it are uncertain; the CDR3 is the one TCRdb lists. The chain couples TRBV11-2 to TRBJ2-6; the D call of TRBD1 is as the table states it, not checked on the DNA. The CDR3 spans 17 amino acids, including both terminal residues. Germline assignment: CDR1 SGHAT and CDR2 FQNNGV. CDR3 loop: CASSPTVVGAGANVLAF.

This chain uses TRBV4-1 with TRBJ2-3, with 10 bases identical to TRBD2. The V segment lost 4 bases and the J segment 5 bases; nucleotides outside the gene matches: 15. This CDR3 comprises 18 residues. Germline CDR1 MGHRA, CDR2 YSYEKL. CDR3 loop: CASSLYNLAGAGRDTQYF. The CDR3 DNA reads TGCGCCAGCAGCCTATATAATCTAGCGGGAGCGGGTCGAGATACGCAGTATTTT.

The chain couples TRBV5-6 to TRBJ2-1, with D possibly matching TRBD2 (6 bases). CDR1 is SGHDT, CDR2 YYEEEE, per germline. The V end was cut by 4 bases, the J end by 4 bases, with 18 bases between. CDR3 length: 16 residues. CDR3 sequence (DNA): TGTGCCAGCAGCCCCCCACTACGCGGGACTTACAATGAGCAGTTCTTC. Translated: CASSPPLRGTYNEQFF. The whole variable domain, filled in from reference TRBV5-6 and TRBJ2-1, reads DAGVTQSPTHLIKTRGQQVTLRCSPKSGHDTVSWYQQALGQGPQFIFQYYEEEERQRGNFPDRFSGHQFPNYSSELNVNALLLGDSALYLCASSPPLRGTYNEQFFGPGTRLTVL.

The chain is built from TRBV9 and TRBJ2-1; TRBD2 matches at 9 bases. The CDR3 has 16 residues. Trimming at V came to 0 bases and at J to 9 bases, leaving 10 bases not matched to a gene. The germline gives CDR1 SGDLS, CDR2 YYNGEE. The CDR3 sequence: CASSVASGTSMGEQFF. CDR3 bases: TGTGCCAGCAGCGTAGCTTCCGGGACTAGCATGGGTGAGCAGTTCTTC.

The CDR3 loop is CAISAGGSVETQYF. The CDR3 coding sequence is TGTGCCATCAGTGCGGGCGGGAGTGTCGAGACCCAGTACTTC. The V call is TRBV10-3, the J call TRBJ2-5; 7 nucleotides match TRBD2. The CDR3 is 14 amino acids. CDR1 and CDR2 (germline): ENHRY, SYGVKD. The J segment lost 5 bases and the V segment lost 4 bases, leaving 7 bases of the junction unmatched.

The chain links TRBV7-2 to TRBJ2-1; no reliable D call. Trimming pared 5 bases from V and 4 bases from J, leaving 12 bases between. Germline CDR1 is SGHTA and CDR2 is FQGNSA. The CDR3 runs 14 residues. The CDR3 spells CASSPLAIYNEQFF. CDR3 in DNA: TGTGCCAGCAGCCCTTTGGCCATATACAATGAGCAGTTCTTC.